This T cell receptor beta chain was identified during a study of metastatic and nonmetastatic thyroid tumors. On the study more broadly: The study looked at repertoires side by side in blood and in tumor or nodule tissue from malignant and benign thyroid patients.

In the original workflow: Using the CDR3 differences seen across clinicopathological groups, the authors built a distant-metastasis classifier for papillary thyroid cancer, which was meant to discriminate distant-metastatic patients. MiXCR reprocessed the PCR reads for TCRdb. The authors' filters were not applied to this entry. The sample has about 26,000 clones, about 15% seen once. Germline CDR1 and CDR2: SNHLY and FYNNEI. The CDR3 is made up of 11 amino acids. Trimming removed 5 bases from V and 4 bases from J, with 6 bases in between. No patient had received any treatment before thyroid surgery. Study results and limitations: In blood and tumor, TCR beta diversity was reportedly significantly higher in malignant thyroid tumors than in benign nodules.

This clone was detected only a few times. The antigen is unknown. This rearrangement joins TRBV2 to TRBJ2-7, with unresolved D. Sequenced: blood. The sequence was obtained from a female donor with papillary thyroid cancer or a benign thyroid nodule (not recorded which). Some clones in this sample may be carry-over from other donors' samples. DNA of the CDR3: TGTGCCAGCAGTCAGCCTTACGAGCAGTACTTC. It codes for CASSQPYEQYF.